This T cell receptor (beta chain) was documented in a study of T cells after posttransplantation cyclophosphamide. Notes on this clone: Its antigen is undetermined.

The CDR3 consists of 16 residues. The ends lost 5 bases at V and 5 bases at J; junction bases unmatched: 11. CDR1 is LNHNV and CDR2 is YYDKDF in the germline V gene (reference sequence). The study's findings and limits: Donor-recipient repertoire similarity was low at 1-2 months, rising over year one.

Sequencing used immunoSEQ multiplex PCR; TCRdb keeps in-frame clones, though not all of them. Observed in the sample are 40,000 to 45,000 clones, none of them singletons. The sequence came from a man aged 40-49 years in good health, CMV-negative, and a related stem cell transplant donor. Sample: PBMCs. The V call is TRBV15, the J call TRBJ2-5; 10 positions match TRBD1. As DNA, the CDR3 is TGTGCCACCAGCCGCAAGAGGGACAGGGGTTTCGAGACCCAGTACTTC. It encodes CATSRKRDRGFETQYF.